The 28 T cell receptor beta chains below come from one sample, sequenced in a study of blood T cell repertoires in COVID-19 (dated by TCRdb to the early 2020s). Library generation was performed with the immunoSEQ multiplex PCR assay. In TCRdb, the immuneACCESS table is reduced to in-frame sequences with V and J assigned. These tables do not hold every clone; where another copy was compared, an unresolved V gene accounts for under half, and the others remain unexplained. The sample table shows around 290,000 clones, and roughly 86% are seen once. The ten largest account for approximately 1% of the sample. The material sequenced was PBMCs or T cells enriched from blood (not recorded which). Every receptor here comes from a woman aged 30 to 39 who had recovered from COVID-19.

The CDR3 is CASSSDEQGKGGLNTEAFF. The CDR3 region has the DNA TGTGCCAGCAGCTCTGACGAACAGGGAAAAGGAGGTCTGAACACTGAAGCTTTCTTT. This chain connects TRBV7-2 to TRBJ1-1, with D perhaps TRBD1 (6 bases). The CDR3 length is 19 residues. V lost 4 bases, J lost 0 bases, and 24 bases lay in between. Germline loops: CDR1 SGHTA, CDR2 FQGNSA.

The rearrangement uses TRBV5-1 and TRBJ1-2; 8 bases align to TRBD1. CDR1 is SGHRS and CDR2 is YFSETQ in the germline V gene. The CDR3 runs 15 residues. Germline trimming cut 0 bases from V and 9 bases from J; bases unmatched to any gene: 10. The CDR3 reads CASSLGGQGLESYTF. CDR3 DNA: TGCGCCAGCAGCTTGGGCGGACAGGGCCTTGAGAGCTACACCTTC.

The chain joins TRBV6-5 to TRBJ1-3, with D possibly being TRBD1 (6 bases). From germline, CDR1 is MNHEY and CDR2 SVGAGI. V lost 11 bases and J lost 0, with 17 bases in between. The CDR3 is 15 residues long. The CDR3 is CASQRGGISGNTIYF. CDR3 in DNA: TGTGCCTCCCAGAGGGGGGGAATCTCTGGAAACACCATATATTTT.

The J gene is TRBJ2-7, the V gene TRBV10-3; tentatively, D is TRBD1 (5 bases). The length of the CDR3 is 13 residues. V shed 8 bases and J shed 3 bases, with 14 bases lying between them. The germline V gene has CDR1 ENHRY and CDR2 SYGVKD. In nucleotides, the CDR3 is TGTGCCATCCTAAGGGGCGGTGGCTACGAGCAGTACTTC. Translation: CAILRGGGYEQYF.

J is TRBJ1-6 and V is TRBV3-1 (or the pseudogene TRBV3-2); TRBD1 matches 10 bases. V shed 3 bases and J 10 bases; nucleotides not matched to a gene: 6. The CDR3 extends over 15 amino acids. Germline CDR1 is LGHDT and CDR2 is YNNKEL (reference sequence). The CDR3 loop reads CASSQIGQGDSPLHF. CDR3 sequence (DNA): TGTGCCAGCAGCCAGATCGGACAGGGGGACTCACCCCTCCACTTT.

The V and J genes are TRBV5-6 and TRBJ1-5; no clear D. This CDR3 is built from 15 residues. With 0 bases removed from V and 0 bases from J, the gap between germline ends came to 7 bases. Germline V lookup: CDR1 SGHDT, CDR2 YYEEEE. This CDR3 reads CASSLGLDSNQPQHF. CDR3 bases: TGTGCCAGCAGCTTGGGGCTTGATAGCAATCAGCCCCAGCATTTT. The full variable domain, with the rest looked up from reference TRBV5-6 and TRBJ1-5, is DAGVTQSPTHLIKTRGQQVTLRCSPKSGHDTVSWYQQALGQGPQFIFQYYEEEERQRGNFPDRFSGHQFPNYSSELNVNALLLGDSALYLCASSLGLDSNQPQHFGDGTRLSIL.

This clone showed up just once. This sequence joins TRBV10-3 and TRBJ2-3; 7 bases map to TRBD1. From germline, CDR1 is ENHRY and CDR2 SYGVKD. This CDR3 contains 17 residues. J gave up 2 bases and V 6 bases, and 14 bases lay outside the gene matches. The CDR3 sequence: CAIRSFGTVIHTDTQYF. The CDR3 coding sequence is TGTGCCATCAGAAGTTTCGGGACAGTCATCCACACAGATACGCAGTATTTT.

V gene TRBV27 combines with J gene TRBJ1-2; tentative D call: TRBD1 (5 bases). The germline gives CDR1 MNHEY, CDR2 SMNVEV (reference sequence). The CDR3 totals 13 residues. V was shortened by 4 bases and J by 4 bases, with 10 bases between the two germline ends. The CDR3 coding sequence is TGTGCCAGCAGTTCGGGACTGGGCTATGGCTACACCTTC. Translation: CASSSGLGYGYTF.

The chain carries TRBV5-4 and TRBJ2-1; D not resolved. V lost 3 bases, J lost 0 bases, and 10 bases lay in between. This CDR3 is 15 amino acids long. Germline-derived CDR1 and CDR2 are SGHNT and YYREEE (reference sequence). The CDR3 sequence is CASSYTVNSYNEQFF. The CDR3 bases are TGTGCCAGCAGCTATACAGTGAACTCCTACAATGAGCAGTTCTTC.

V is TRBV9 and J is TRBJ2-7; tentatively, D is TRBD1 (5 bases). CDR3 length: 14 amino acids. V lost 4 bases to trimming and J lost 5 bases, with 16 bases between them. Germline CDR1 reads SGDLS; CDR2 reads YYNGEE. The CDR3 DNA is TGTGCCAGCAGCCTCGGGTGGGGCCGGGACGAGCAGTACTTC. It translates to CASSLGWGRDEQYF.

The chain couples TRBV30 to TRBJ1-4; no clear D. This CDR3 region has 12 residues. Deletions cut 6 bases from V and 4 bases from J, with 9 bases between. CDR1 and CDR2 from the germline V gene are GTSNPN and SVGIG (reference sequence). The CDR3 DNA sequence: TGTGCCTGTGGAGGTTATAATGAAAAACTGTTTTTT. Its protein is CACGGYNEKLFF.

This chain links TRBV7-9 with TRBJ1-1; D possibly corresponds to TRBD1 (5 bases). The V end was cut by 8 bases, the J end by 0 bases, with 13 bases between. The CDR3 is 14 amino acids. Germline V gene lookup returns CDR1 SEHNR and CDR2 FQNEAQ (reference sequence). CDR3 nucleotides: TGTGCCAGCTCGGCGGGACGGTTGAACACTGAAGCTTTCTTT. Its translation: CASSAGRLNTEAFF.

V usage is TRBV11-3 and J usage is TRBJ2-5, with 11 bases aligning to TRBD2. V was clipped by 4 bases and J by 0 bases; unmatched bases: 4. CDR1 is SGHNT and CDR2 is YENEEA in the germline V gene. This CDR3 contains 16 residues. CDR3 sequence reads: CASSYRLAGNQETQYF. CDR3 in DNA: TGTGCCAGCAGCTATAGACTAGCGGGGAACCAAGAGACCCAGTACTTC.

Points on this clone: Distinct nucleotide sequences in the sample also encode this CDR3. The rearrangement links TRBV19 to TRBJ2-7; perhaps TRBD2 as D (5 bases). This CDR3 is built from 14 residues. Germline CDR1 and CDR2: LNHDA and SQIVND (reference sequence). With 1 base removed from V and 3 bases from J, the gap between germline ends came to 10 bases. The CDR3 DNA sequence: TGTGCCAGTAGTATAGTTGGACTCAGCTACGAGCAGTACTTC. This gives the protein CASSIVGLSYEQYF.

CDR3 sequence (DNA): TGTGCCAGCAGTTACGGGCGATACACCGGGGAGCTGTTTTTT. Protein sequence: CASSYGRYTGELFF. J is TRBJ2-2 and V is TRBV6-2 or TRBV6-3; D remains ambiguous. CDR1 MNHEY and CDR2 SVGEGT come from the germline V gene. The CDR3 runs 14 residues. V was shortened by 2 bases and J by 3 bases, with 7 bases between the two germline ends.

The rearrangement joins TRBV28 to TRBJ2-3; no definite D call. Germline values: CDR1 MDHEN, CDR2 SYDVKM. The CDR3 length is 15 residues. CDR3 region: CASGGTRSSTDTQYF. The CDR3 bases are TGTGCATCCGGCGGAACTCGCTCTAGCACAGATACGCAGTATTTT.

V usage is TRBV2 and J usage is TRBJ2-7; D gene unclear. Germline CDR1 SNHLY, CDR2 FYNNEI. Trimming removed 4 bases from V and 2 bases from J, with 12 bases in between. This CDR3 spans 14 amino acids. Written as DNA, the CDR3 is TGTGCCAGCAGTGTGTGGGCAGAAGCCTACGAGCAGTACTTC. As protein: CASSVWAEAYEQYF.

The V call is TRBV5-1, the J call TRBJ2-1; TRBD1 aligns across 8 bases. The CDR3 extends over 17 amino acids. Germline lookup yields CDR1 SGHRS and CDR2 YFSETQ. V was clipped by 4 bases and J by 5 bases; unmatched bases: 14. The CDR3 DNA reads TGCGCCAGCAGCAAGCCGGGACAGGACACCTACAACAATGAGCAGTTCTTC. This translates into CASSKPGQDTYNNEQFF.

The chain has TRBV7-6 and TRBJ2-5, with D perhaps TRBD1 (5 bases). CDR1 is SGHVS, CDR2 FNYEAQ, per germline. Trimming took 3 bases from V and 5 from J, leaving 10 bases between them. This CDR3 contains 13 residues. CDR3 sequence: CASSFRVMETQYF. The DNA of the CDR3 is TGTGCCAGCAGCTTCAGGGTGATGGAGACCCAGTACTTC.

J is TRBJ1-5 and V is TRBV5-1; 11 nucleotides align to TRBD1. Germline V gene data show CDR1 as SGHRS and CDR2 as YFSETQ. V was clipped by 4 bases and J by 5 bases; unmatched bases: 2. This CDR3 region has 14 residues. The CDR3 DNA reads as TGCGCCAGCAGCATGGGACAGGGGGATCAGCCCCAGCATTTT. It translates to CASSMGQGDQPQHF.

The CDR3 spells CASTDGTGAYEQYF. CDR3 sequence (DNA): TGTGCCAGCACTGACGGGACAGGGGCCTACGAGCAGTACTTC. This chain connects TRBV25-1 to TRBJ2-7; 10 bases agree with TRBD1. Germline assignment: CDR1 MGHDK and CDR2 SYGVNS. With V trimmed by 7 bases and J by 2 bases, 5 bases remained unmatched. The CDR3 is 14 residues long.

The CDR3 nucleotides read TGTGCCAGTTCAGGGCTAGCGGACTACACCGGGGAGCTGTTTTTT. This encodes CASSGLADYTGELFF. J is TRBJ2-2 and V is TRBV19, with 7 bases aligning to TRBD2. Trimming cost V 8 bases and J 3 bases; bases outside gene matches: 9. This CDR3 region has 15 residues. The V gene's germline CDR1 is LNHDA and CDR2 SQIVND (reference sequence).

The V gene is TRBV28, the J gene TRBJ1-2; TRBD1 might be the D (5 bases). CDR1 is MDHEN, CDR2 SYDVKM, per germline. Trimming took 4 bases from V and 1 from J, leaving 10 bases between them. The CDR3 is 14 amino acids. The CDR3 DNA is TGTGCCAGCAGTTCCAGGGCGATTAACTATGGCTACACCTTC. Amino acid sequence: CASSSRAINYGYTF.

This clone was counted once. The chain combines TRBV28 with TRBJ1-6; 7 nucleotides line up with TRBD1. The CDR3 length is 14 residues. CDR1 and CDR2 (germline): MDHEN, SYDVKM. Trimming removed 3 bases from V and 7 bases from J; junction bases left unmatched: 3. CDR3 in DNA: TGTGCCAGCAGTTTTGGGACAGCAAATTCACCCCTCCACTTT. Translation gives CASSFGTANSPLHF.

This chain connects TRBV30 to TRBJ1-2; D gene uncertain. Germline-derived CDR1 and CDR2 are GTSNPN and SVGIG (reference sequence). This CDR3 region has 15 residues. With 0 bases removed from V and 0 bases from J, the gap between germline ends came to 11 bases. CDR3 bases: TGTGCCTGGAGTGTACTCAACAGAGCTAACTATGGCTACACCTTC. It yields the protein CAWSVLNRANYGYTF.

For the CDR3, the DNA is TGTGCCAGCAGCGTAGCTAGAGGGAACTATGGCTACACCTTC. Its protein product is CASSVARGNYGYTF. The rearrangement uses TRBV9 and TRBJ1-2; D ambiguous. From germline, CDR1 is SGDLS and CDR2 YYNGEE. V gave up 0 bases and J gave up 2 bases, with 8 bases separating them. This CDR3 contains 14 residues.

This clone was detected once. The chain has TRBV4-1 and TRBJ1-5; D perhaps matches TRBD1 (5 bases). The CDR3 consists of 16 residues. Trimming pared 1 base from V and 0 bases from J, leaving 10 bases between. CDR1 and CDR2 (germline): MGHRA, YSYEKL. CDR3 amino acids: CASSQGGEYSNQPQHF. DNA for the CDR3: TGCGCCAGCAGCCAAGGGGGCGAATATAGCAATCAGCCCCAGCATTTT.

V gene TRBV5-4 combines with J gene TRBJ2-1, with D tentatively TRBD1 (7 bases). Trimming pared 4 bases from V and 3 bases from J, leaving 17 bases between. CDR3 length equals 16 residues. Germline CDR1 is SGHNT and CDR2 is YYREEE (reference sequence). The CDR3 region has the DNA TGTGCCAGCAGCCCACTAAGGCAGGGGGGCTACAATGAGCAGTTCTTC. Translating gives CASSPLRQGGYNEQFF.